This T cell receptor beta chain comes out of a study of T cells after yellow fever vaccination. Across the study: Based on CD3, CD45RA, CCR7 and CD95, EM, EMRA, CM and Tscm memory subsets were sorted.

Worth noting for this clonotype: A clone one base away is much larger, so this may be a read error.

General observations from the study: Some clonotypes were seen in both the CD4 and the CD8 compartments. These made up a small share and likely arose from convergent recombination. Post-booster repertoires contained most primary-vaccination clones again (96% CD4, roughly 90% CD8).

TCRdb re-called the 5' RACE reads through MiXCR, storing one row per CDR3 protein. The profile covers 35,000 to 55,000 distinct CDR3 sequences, with around 6.4% appearing a single time and 8% to 13% taken by the ten largest. This TCR was recovered from a young man who received the YFV17D yellow fever vaccine. Sequencing used PBMCs, either bulk or a sorted T-cell subset (CD4+, CD8+, memory, or dextramer-sorted; not recorded which), obtained 45 days after the yellow fever booster vaccination.

The CDR3 DNA sequence: TGTGCTAGTGGTTTGGGGACAGGGGCGAAGCCCGCTGAAGCTTTCTTT. It encodes CASGLGTGAKPAEAFF. This chain joins TRBV12-5 and TRBJ1-1, with TRBD1 matching 9 bases. CDR1 LGHNT and CDR2 FRNRAP come from the germline V gene. V shed 1 base and J 6 bases; nucleotides not matched to a gene: 9. CDR3 length: 16 amino acids.